Listed below are T cell receptor beta chains from one sample, sequenced in a study of cytomegalovirus exposure and HLA in healthy donors. Sequencing was performed with immunoSEQ multiplex PCR; in TCRdb, only in-frame clones are kept and a portion is missing. The sample holds about 130,000 clones; approximately 85% are singletons and the top ten take under 8.5%. Sequencing used PBMCs. The receptors shown here come from a woman aged 25 to 39 in good health and CMV-seropositive. The CDR3 runs from the conserved cysteine through the conserved F or W. D genes are given only for firm matches. The size of a clone is reported for some rows only, either as once, few or many, or as a class for expanded clones.

clone_size	d_call	v_call	j_call	cdr3_nt	cdr3_aa
NA	NA	TRBV19	TRBJ1-1	TGTGCCAGTAGTGGAGGACTAACGAACACTGAAGCTTTCTTT	CASSGGLTNTEAFF
few	NA	TRBV29-1	TRBJ2-1	TGCAGCTTCTGGACACTTTACAATGAGCAGTTCTTC	CSFWTLYNEQFF
NA	TRBD1	TRBV9	TRBJ1-2	TGTGCCAGTTATAGGACAGGAGGCTACACCTTC	CASYRTGGYTF
NA	NA	TRBV10-3	TRBJ1-3	TGTGCCATCAGTGAGTCCTTTCTCAGCGGGCCCCTAAACTCTGGAAACACCATATATTTT	CAISESFLSGPLNSGNTIYF
NA	TRBD1	TRBV2	TRBJ1-1	TGTGCCAGCAGGGGGGACAGTTCGAACACTGAAGCTTTCTTT	CASRGDSSNTEAFF
NA	NA	TRBV5-8	TRBJ1-1	TGTGCCAGCAGCTTGGGGGCAGGGAACACTGAAGCTTTCTTT	CASSLGAGNTEAFF
NA	NA	TRBV2	TRBJ2-3	TGTGCCAGCATGTACGGGGATACGCAGTATTTT	CASMYGDTQYF
NA	TRBD2	TRBV19	TRBJ2-5	TGTGCCAGTAGTACCACTAGCGGGGGGGTCCAAGAGACCCAGTACTTC	CASSTTSGGVQETQYF
few	NA	TRBV7-9	TRBJ1-2	TGTGCCAGCAGCTTTGGGGGGTCGAGCTATGGCTACACCTTC	CASSFGGSSYGYTF
NA	NA	TRBV6-5	TRBJ1-1	TGTGCCAGCAGTCCCCTGGTGCGGGGGCCTGAAGCTTTCTTT	CASSPLVRGPEAFF
NA	NA	TRBV2	TRBJ1-3	TGTGCCAGCAAGGTCGGCGGAAGCTCTGGAAACACCATATATTTT	CASKVGGSSGNTIYF
few	NA	TRBV4-1	TRBJ2-3	TGCGCCAGCAGGGGCAGTTTTTCAGATACGCAGTATTTT	CASRGSFSDTQYF
NA	NA	TRBV25-1	TRBJ2-3	TGTGCCACCCTCGGGAGCACAGATACGCAGTATTTT	CATLGSTDTQYF
NA	NA	TRBV7-2	TRBJ2-5	TGTGCCAGCAGCGGGGGCCGTGGAGAGACCCAGTACTTC	CASSGGRGETQYF
NA	NA	TRBV28	TRBJ2-7	TGTGCCAGCAGTTTAGCCGGGACAAACTACGAGCAGTACTTC	CASSLAGTNYEQYF
NA	TRBD2	TRBV29-1	TRBJ2-5	TGCAGCGTTGAGGGACTAGCGGAGACCCAGTACTTC	CSVEGLAETQYF
NA	NA	TRBV27	TRBJ1-2	TGTGCCAGCAGTTTTCGGGGGGCAGGAGTTGGCTACACCTTC	CASSFRGAGVGYTF
NA	TRBD2	TRBV9	TRBJ2-5	TGTGCCAGCAGCGCGACTAGCGGGAGGTTCCAAGAGACCCAGTACTTC	CASSATSGRFQETQYF
NA	NA	TRBV4-1	TRBJ2-5	TGCGCCAGCAGCCAACCGATGCCGGGTCTTGAGACCCAGTACTTC	CASSQPMPGLETQYF
few	NA	TRBV6-5	TRBJ2-7	TGTGCCAGCAGTCTCTCGGGTGTCTACGAGCAGTACTTC	CASSLSGVYEQYF
NA	TRBD1	TRBV30	TRBJ1-2	TGTGCCTGGAGTGGGACAGGGCTTAACTATGGCTACACCTTC	CAWSGTGLNYGYTF
NA	NA	TRBV11-2	TRBJ2-5	TGTGCCAGCAGCGTGACAGGTTTTTGGACCCAGTACTTC	CASSVTGFWTQYF
NA	NA	TRBV5-1	TRBJ1-1	TGCGCCAGCAGCTGGGGTGGGGGGGGCGGAGGCACTGAAGCTTTCTTT	CASSWGGGGGGTEAFF
NA	TRBD2	TRBV19	TRBJ2-1	TGTGCCAGCCAACTAACTAGCGGAGTCTACAATGAGCAGTTCTTC	CASQLTSGVYNEQFF
NA	TRBD1	TRBV19	TRBJ1-5	TGTGCCAGTAGTATGGGGAGGACAGGGCACGGCAATCAGCCCCAGCATTTT	CASSMGRTGHGNQPQHF
NA	TRBD1	TRBV2	TRBJ2-7	TGTGCCAGCAGTGTCAACAGGGGCTACGAGCAGTACTTC	CASSVNRGYEQYF
NA	NA	TRBV19	TRBJ1-3	TGTGCCAGTAGAGTCGGCTCTGGAAACACCATATATTTT	CASRVGSGNTIYF
NA	TRBD1	TRBV28	TRBJ1-3	TGTGCCAGCAGCTTTACAGGGGACACCATATATTTT	CASSFTGDTIYF
NA	TRBD2	TRBV2	TRBJ2-5	TGTGCCAGCAGTGACCGGGGGGGCCAAGAGACCCAGTACTTC	CASSDRGGQETQYF
NA	TRBD1	TRBV5-1	TRBJ2-5	TGCGCCAGCAGCTCGACCGGGACAGGGATGTACCAAGAGACCCAGTACTTC	CASSSTGTGMYQETQYF
NA	NA	TRBV5-4	TRBJ2-7	TGTGCCAGCAGCCCGGGGACGGGAGAGGCCTACGAGCAGTACTTC	CASSPGTGEAYEQYF
NA	TRBD1	TRBV11-2	TRBJ2-7	TGTGCCAGCAGCCGAACAGGGGTGGGCGAGCAGTACTTC	CASSRTGVGEQYF
NA	TRBD1	TRBV2	TRBJ2-6	TGTGCCAGCATCCGGGACAGGGTAGCAGGGGCCAACGTCCTGACTTTC	CASIRDRVAGANVLTF
NA	NA	TRBV28	TRBJ2-1	TGTGCCAGCAGTTGGGGAATGGGGAGCTACAATGAGCAGTTCTTC	CASSWGMGSYNEQFF
NA	TRBD2	TRBV2	TRBJ2-3	TGTGCCAGCAGATCGGGGGGTAGCACAGATACGCAGTATTTT	CASRSGGSTDTQYF
NA	TRBD2	TRBV27	TRBJ2-1	TGTGCCAGCAGTAGAGGGACTAGCGGGACGAATGAGCAGTTCTTC	CASSRGTSGTNEQFF
NA	TRBD1	TRBV7-9	TRBJ1-4	TGTGCCAGCAACTTGGCGACAGGGTCTAATGAAAAACTGTTTTTT	CASNLATGSNEKLFF
NA	TRBD1	TRBV9	TRBJ2-1	TGTGCCAGCAGCGTAGCGACAGGGTCGTACAATGAGCAGTTCTTC	CASSVATGSYNEQFF
NA	NA	TRBV6-1	TRBJ1-2	TGTGCCAGCAGTTCTCCGGGCTATGGCTACACCTTC	CASSSPGYGYTF
NA	TRBD1	TRBV18	TRBJ1-1	TGTGCCAGCTCACCACAGGGGGCCACTGAAGCTTTCTTT	CASSPQGATEAFF
NA	TRBD2	TRBV6-6	TRBJ2-1	TGTGCCAGCAGTTCCTCGACTAGCGGGGGGCCCGTTGAGCAGTTCTTC	CASSSSTSGGPVEQFF